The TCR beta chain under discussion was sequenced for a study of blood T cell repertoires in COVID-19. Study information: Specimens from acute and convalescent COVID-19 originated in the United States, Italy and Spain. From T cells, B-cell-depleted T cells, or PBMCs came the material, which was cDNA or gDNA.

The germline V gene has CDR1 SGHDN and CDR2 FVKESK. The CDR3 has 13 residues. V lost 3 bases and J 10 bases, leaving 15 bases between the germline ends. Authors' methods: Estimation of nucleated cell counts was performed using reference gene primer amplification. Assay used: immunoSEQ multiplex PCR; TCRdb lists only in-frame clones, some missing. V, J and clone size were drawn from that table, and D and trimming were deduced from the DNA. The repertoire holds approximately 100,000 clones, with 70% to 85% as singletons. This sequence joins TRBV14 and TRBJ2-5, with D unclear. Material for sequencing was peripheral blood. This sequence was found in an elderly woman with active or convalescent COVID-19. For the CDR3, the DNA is TGTGCCAGCAGCCAGGGTGGTGTGGGCAACCAGTACTTC. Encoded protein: CASSQGGVGNQYF.